Each of the 32 T cell receptor beta chains below was sequenced from the same sample in a study of T cells in localized non-small cell lung cancer. Data came from immunoSEQ multiplex PCR; TCRdb stores just in-frame clones and leaves some out. Counted here are around 92,000 clones, roughly 93% occurring once; the ten biggest clones make up approximately 4%. The sequencing used PBMCs, collected before any cancer treatment. The receptors were gathered from a woman aged 35 to 69 with stage II squamous cell lung carcinoma.

The chain carries TRBV19 and TRBJ1-3, with D tentatively TRBD1 (6 bases). With 8 bases removed from V and 0 bases from J, the gap between germline ends came to 8 bases. Germline V lookup: CDR1 LNHDA, CDR2 SQIVND (reference sequence). The CDR3 is made up of 13 amino acids. Here the CDR3 reads CASGQSSGNTIYF. CDR3 bases: TGTGCCAGTGGACAGAGCTCTGGAAACACCATATATTTT.

The CDR3 DNA sequence: TGTGCCAGCAGCTCGTCTAGCGATGAGCAGTTCTTC. Translated, it gives CASSSSSDEQFF. The chain combines TRBV7-9 with TRBJ2-1; D perhaps matches TRBD2 (6 bases). The CDR3 is 12 amino acids. The germline V gene has CDR1 SEHNR and CDR2 FQNEAQ (reference sequence). Between the trimmed V and J ends, which lost 4 bases and 8 bases, there was a span of 9 bases.

The rearrangement uses TRBV27 and TRBJ2-7, with a weak D call TRBD2 (6 bases). Trimming stripped 6 bases from V and 3 bases from J, with 15 bases between. The V gene's germline CDR1 is MNHEY and CDR2 SMNVEV (reference sequence). CDR3 length: 14 amino acids. Written as DNA, the CDR3 is TGTGCCAGCAGGGGTGGGAGTAGCGGCTACGAGCAGTACTTC. Its translation: CASRGGSSGYEQYF.

This clone occurred once. V usage is TRBV7-2 and J usage is TRBJ2-3, with D perhaps given as TRBD1 or TRBD2 (6 bases each). V was pared by 5 bases and J by 3 bases, with 18 bases between. This CDR3 has 16 amino acids. CDR1 is SGHTA and CDR2 is FQGNSA in the germline V gene. CDR3 sequence: CASSPRRGGTTDTQYF. DNA for the CDR3: TGTGCCAGCAGCCCACGCAGGGGCGGGACGACAGATACGCAGTATTTT.

V and J are TRBV5-3 and TRBJ2-3, with 7 positions matching TRBD1. TRBV5-3 is flagged as an ORF with uncertain function. With V trimmed by 10 bases and J by 0 bases, 8 bases remained unmatched. The CDR3 has 14 amino acids. In DNA form, the CDR3 reads TGTGCCTCTAAGGACAGGTGTAGCACAGATACGCAGTATTTT. It specifies CASKDRCSTDTQYF.

The chain links TRBV6-5 to TRBJ2-1; no clear D. Germline V gives CDR1 MNHEY, CDR2 SVGAGI. This CDR3 comprises 14 residues. Trimming cost V 4 bases and J 1 base, with 8 bases left between them. The CDR3 loop reads CASSSTGSYNEQFF. CDR3 coding DNA: TGTGCCAGCAGTTCGACTGGATCCTACAATGAGCAGTTCTTC.

The V and J genes are TRBV2 and TRBJ1-6, with a possible D match to TRBD1 (5 bases). The ends were cut back, 3 bases at V and 5 bases at J, with 14 bases in the middle. The CDR3 covers 16 residues. The germline gives CDR1 SNHLY, CDR2 FYNNEI. The CDR3: CASSDTGPGDNSPLHF. The CDR3 DNA reads TGTGCCAGCAGTGATACAGGCCCGGGAGATAATTCACCCCTCCACTTT. Supplemented by reference TRBV2 and TRBJ1-6, the full variable domain reads EPEVTQTPSHQVTQMGQEVILRCVPISNHLYFYWYRQILGQKVEFLVSFYNNEISEKSEIFDDQFSVERPDGSNFTLKIRSTKLEDSAMYFCASSDTGPGDNSPLHFGNGTRLTVT.

The sample holds one count of this clone. The chain uses TRBV7-9 and TRBJ1-6, with 7 bases fitting TRBD1. This CDR3 has 17 residues. The V gene's germline CDR1 is SEHNR and CDR2 FQNEAQ (reference sequence). J lost 5 bases, V lost 4 bases, and 11 bases had no gene match. CDR3 DNA sequence: TGTGCCAGCAGCTGGAACAGGGGAGGATGGGATAATTCACCCCTCCACTTT. Encoded protein: CASSWNRGGWDNSPLHF.

J is TRBJ2-7 and V is TRBV5-1, with D possibly being TRBD2 (5 bases). The germline CDR1 and CDR2 sequences are SGHRS and YFSETQ. This CDR3 is built from 15 residues. Trimming took 0 bases from V and 5 from J, leaving 15 bases between them. CDR3 sequence reads: CASSLVGLAGDEQYF. As DNA, the CDR3 is TGCGCCAGCAGCTTGGTTGGGCTAGCTGGCGACGAGCAGTACTTC.

The genes are TRBV19 and TRBJ1-4; a possible D gene is TRBD1 (5 bases). Germline V gives CDR1 LNHDA, CDR2 SQIVND (reference sequence). This CDR3 contains 15 residues. The V and J ends lost 4 bases and 5 bases respectively, with 14 bases between them. CDR3: CASSSHGGINEKLFF. CDR3 nucleotide sequence: TGTGCCAGTAGTAGCCATGGGGGTATAAATGAAAAACTGTTTTTT.

The chain couples TRBV28 to TRBJ1-1; D gene unclear. Germline V gives CDR1 MDHEN, CDR2 SYDVKM. The CDR3 consists of 15 residues. V lost 1 base to trimming and J lost 2 bases, with 11 bases between them. For the CDR3, the DNA is TGTGCCAGCAGTTTATTGGGAAATCTCAACACTGAAGCTTTCTTT. Translating it yields CASSLLGNLNTEAFF.

The chain couples TRBV7-9 to TRBJ1-1; TRBD1 matches at 8 bases. The CDR3 is 13 amino acids. With V trimmed by 4 bases and J by 5 bases, 3 bases remained unmatched. The germline CDR1 and CDR2 sequences are SEHNR and FQNEAQ (reference sequence). The CDR3 protein is CASSSRQGTEAFF. Here the CDR3 DNA reads TGTGCCAGCAGCTCAAGACAGGGGACTGAAGCTTTCTTT.

The rearrangement joins TRBV2 to TRBJ2-1; D call uncertain. Trimming pared 6 bases from V and 0 bases from J, leaving 15 bases between. The V gene's germline CDR1 is SNHLY and CDR2 FYNNEI. The CDR3 is 16 amino acids. The CDR3, as DNA: TGTGCCAGCAGACCGGACGCTCCCTTCTCCTACAATGAGCAGTTCTTC. The encoded protein is CASRPDAPFSYNEQFF.

V is TRBV20-1 and J is TRBJ2-7, with a possible D match to TRBD1 (6 bases). CDR1 DFQATT and CDR2 SNEGSKA come from the germline V gene (reference sequence). This CDR3 spans 10 amino acids. In nucleotides, the CDR3 is TGCAGTGCTACCCCGGGACACTGCCTAGTC. Translation: CSATPGHCLV.

This chain connects TRBV6-1 to TRBJ1-1; D is unclear. This CDR3 has 13 residues. Trimming removed 6 bases at V and 1 base at J, with 9 bases between. The V gene's germline CDR1 is MNHNS and CDR2 SASEGT. DNA for the CDR3: TGTGCCAGCAGGGCCATATGGAACACTGAAGCTTTCTTT. This encodes CASRAIWNTEAFF.

The table lists this clone with a count of one. The chain links TRBV7-6 to TRBJ2-3; no reliable D call. Germline assignment: CDR1 SGHVS and CDR2 FNYEAQ. Trimming cost V 2 bases and J 6 bases, with 12 bases left between them. This CDR3 contains 14 residues. DNA for the CDR3: TGTGCCAGCAGCTTACTAGAACACACGGATACGCAGTATTTT. Its translation is CASSLLEHTDTQYF. Full variable domain (remainder filled in from reference TRBV7-6 and TRBJ2-3): GAGVSQSPRYKVTKRGQDVALRCDPISGHVSLYWYRQALGQGPEFLTYFNYEAQQDKSGLPNDRFSAERPEGSISTLTIQRTEQRDSAMYRCASSLLEHTDTQYFGPGTRLTVL.

The chain has TRBV28 and TRBJ1-5; 9 bases agree with TRBD1. CDR1 is MDHEN, CDR2 SYDVKM, per germline. The trim removed 6 bases at V and 6 bases at J, leaving 12 bases unmatched. This CDR3 contains 16 residues. CDR3 bases: TGTGCCAGCAGCCATGGGACAGGGCTACGGGGTCAGCCCCAGCATTTT. Protein product: CASSHGTGLRGQPQHF. Together with reference TRBV28 and TRBJ1-5, the CDR3 gives the full variable domain: DVKVTQSSRYLVKRTGEKVFLECVQDMDHENMFWYRQDPGLGLRLIYFSYDVKMKEKGDIPEGYSVSREKKERFSLILESASTNQTSMYLCASSHGTGLRGQPQHFGDGTRLSIL.

V gene TRBV19 combines with J gene TRBJ1-1; D call uncertain. The CDR3 has 15 amino acids. Germline CDR1 reads LNHDA; CDR2 reads SQIVND (reference sequence). V lost 1 base, J lost 4 bases, and 13 bases lay in between. The CDR3 sequence is CASSIGMAGPTEAFF. The CDR3 bases are TGTGCCAGTAGTATAGGAATGGCCGGGCCCACTGAAGCTTTCTTT.

The chain uses TRBV15 and TRBJ2-7; 9 bases match TRBD2. Germline-derived CDR1 and CDR2 are LNHNV and YYDKDF (reference sequence). The CDR3 sequence is 15 residues long. After removal of 0 bases from V and 5 bases from J, the junction contained 5 bases not matched to a gene. CDR3 residues: CATSRDKGLANEQYF. CDR3 nucleotide sequence: TGTGCCACCAGCAGAGATAAGGGACTAGCAAACGAGCAGTACTTC.

The V and J genes are TRBV28 and TRBJ1-2; the D gene is possibly TRBD1 (6 bases). V dropped 3 bases and J dropped 4 bases, with 9 bases sitting between them. Germline loops: CDR1 MDHEN, CDR2 SYDVKM. CDR3 length equals 13 residues. The CDR3 bases are TGTGCCAGCAGTTTGACAGGCCTCTATGGCTACACCTTC. This gives the protein CASSLTGLYGYTF.

V gene TRBV4-1 combines with J gene TRBJ1-5, with 9 bases aligning to TRBD1. From germline, CDR1 is MGHRA and CDR2 YSYEKL. Unmatched junction bases numbered 6, after V lost 6 bases and J lost 0 bases. This CDR3 contains 16 residues. The CDR3 coding sequence is TGCGCCAGCAGTCGGACAGGGGACGGTAGCAATCAGCCCCAGCATTTT. It codes for CASSRTGDGSNQPQHF.

V and J are TRBV6-5 and TRBJ1-2, with TRBD1 matching 7 bases. Germline values: CDR1 MNHEY, CDR2 SVGAGI. The CDR3 runs 15 residues. The V segment lost 5 bases and the J segment 1 base; nucleotides outside the gene matches: 7. CDR3 in amino acids: CASSTTWDSNYGYTF. CDR3 nucleotide sequence: TGTGCCAGCAGTACTACCTGGGACAGTAACTATGGCTACACCTTC.

This chain connects TRBV7-9 to TRBJ1-2; TRBD1 is a possible D gene (6 bases). Germline V gene sequence: CDR1 SEHNR, CDR2 FQNEAQ (reference sequence). The CDR3 loop spans 15 amino acids. The V and J ends lost 5 bases and 4 bases respectively, with 17 bases between them. CDR3 sequence reads: CASSPDRTAVYGYTF. The CDR3 region has the DNA TGTGCCAGCAGCCCCGACAGGACGGCCGTCTATGGCTACACCTTC.

The V and J genes are TRBV28 and TRBJ2-7; 14 positions match TRBD2. The CDR3 length is 14 residues. With V trimmed by 8 bases and J by 7 bases, 7 bases remained unmatched. Germline V gene lookup returns CDR1 MDHEN and CDR2 SYDVKM. This chain's CDR3 is CASGGLAGAGEQYF. CDR3 DNA: TGTGCCAGCGGGGGACTAGCGGGAGCAGGGGAGCAGTACTTC.

The chain combines TRBV7-8 with TRBJ1-1, with D maybe TRBD1 (6 bases). This CDR3 has 19 residues. Germline loops: CDR1 SGHVS, CDR2 FQNEAQ. Trimming removed 2 bases from V and 0 bases from J, with 22 bases in between. CDR3 sequence reads: CASSLRGTSHGIMNTEAFF. The CDR3 DNA follows: TGTGCCAGCAGCTTAAGGGGGACAAGCCATGGAATCATGAACACTGAAGCTTTCTTT.

The rearrangement links TRBV5-1 to TRBJ2-1; D unresolved. The V and J ends lost 4 bases and 0 bases respectively, with 5 bases between them. CDR1 and CDR2 from the germline V gene are SGHRS and YFSETQ. The CDR3 runs to 13 residues. The CDR3 protein is CASSDYSYNEQFF. CDR3 nucleotides: TGCGCCAGCAGCGATTACTCCTACAATGAGCAGTTCTTC.

The chain is built from TRBV13 and TRBJ2-1; TRBD1 matches at 8 bases. The germline V gene has CDR1 PRHDT and CDR2 FYEKMQ (reference sequence). This CDR3 spans 16 amino acids. After removal of 0 bases from V and 6 bases from J, the junction contained 7 bases not matched to a gene. The CDR3 DNA reads as TGTGCCAGCAGCTTAGGCCAAGGGGACAGGTTCAATGAGCAGTTCTTC. Protein sequence: CASSLGQGDRFNEQFF.

This sequence joins TRBV30 and TRBJ1-1; D uncertain. Germline lookup yields CDR1 GTSNPN and CDR2 SVGIG (reference sequence). This CDR3 has 14 residues. Trimming shortened V by 1 base and J by 1 base, and 10 bases separated the two germline ends. The CDR3, as DNA: TGTGCCTGGAGTGCCGGACTGACGAACACTGAAGCTTTCTTT. Translation: CAWSAGLTNTEAFF.

The sample holds one count of this clone. The V gene is TRBV14, the J gene TRBJ2-7, with D perhaps matching TRBD1 (5 bases). The CDR3 runs to 12 residues. Per germline, CDR1 SGHDN and CDR2 FVKESK. The V end was cut by 3 bases, the J end by 4 bases, with 7 bases between. This CDR3 is CASSQGLYEQYF. As DNA, the CDR3 is TGTGCCAGCAGCCAGGGGCTTTACGAGCAGTACTTC.

This chain uses TRBV13 with TRBJ2-1; 9 positions match TRBD1. After removal of 3 bases from V and 3 bases from J, the junction contained 3 bases not matched to a gene. CDR1 is PRHDT, CDR2 FYEKMQ, per germline (reference sequence). This CDR3 contains 15 residues. The chain's CDR3 is CASSLGDRVYNEQFF. Here the CDR3 DNA reads TGTGCCAGCAGCTTGGGGGACAGGGTCTACAATGAGCAGTTCTTC.

Only a few counts were recorded for this clone. The rearrangement uses TRBV5-1 and TRBJ2-5, with 7 bases aligning to TRBD2. With 1 base clipped from V and 6 bases from J, the junction kept 12 bases outside the gene matches. This CDR3 comprises 16 residues. Per germline, CDR1 SGHRS and CDR2 YFSETQ. This chain's CDR3 is CASSLKGRGVEKTQYF. The CDR3 DNA sequence: TGCGCCAGCAGCTTGAAAGGCCGGGGGGTGGAAAAGACCCAGTACTTC.

This sequence joins TRBV4-1 and TRBJ1-4, with 7 bases identical to TRBD1. Unmatched junction bases numbered 6, after V lost 8 bases and J lost 3 bases. CDR1 is MGHRA, CDR2 YSYEKL, per germline. This CDR3 has 14 residues. The CDR3 DNA reads as TGCGCCAGCCGCCCGGGACAGCCTAATGAAAAACTGTTTTTT. Its protein product is CASRPGQPNEKLFF.